The sequence of this T cell receptor beta chain was determined in a study of CD8 T cells in ankylosing spondylitis. CDR3 length equals 15 residues. Trimming removed 4 bases from V and 1 base from J; junction bases left unmatched: 3. Scientists made TCR beta libraries using quantitative 5'-RACE with molecular barcodes. TCRdb fed the 5' RACE reads into MiXCR, producing one record per CDR3 protein. This table holds more than 500,000 distinct CDR3 sequences, approximately 5% found once. Study findings and constraints: Among TCR beta sequences, a motif of eight or nine highly homologous variants appeared characteristic of ankylosing spondylitis blood. Disease-linked clones displayed a CD8+ phenotype and appeared relatively rarely in peripheral blood. Both synovial fluid and blood in reactive arthritis had previously been reported to carry some motif variants. It was reported that disease-linked clones were significantly enriched in matched ankylosing spondylitis synovial fluid.

This clonotype was detected ten times or more. Its matching antigen is unknown. The TCR comes from a male donor with ankylosing spondylitis. The V and J genes are TRBV12-3 or TRBV12-4 and TRBJ1-4; TRBD1 aligns across 7 bases. The sequencing sample was made of blood, either unsorted or a sorted T cell fraction (not recorded which). The CDR3 DNA reads as TGTGCCAGCAGTTCACGGACAGGAACTAATGAAAAACTGTTTTTT. Translating gives CASSSRTGTNEKLFF.